The 11 T cell receptor beta chains in this list originate from one sample, sequenced in a study of control samples from healthy donors and cancer patients (TCRdb year 2020). Libraries were prepared through the immunoSEQ multiplex PCR assay. The table comes from immuneACCESS by way of TCRdb, which keeps in-frame sequences with V and J called. Part of the clones is missing from these tables; in studies checked, under half for an unresolved V gene and the rest for unknown reasons. Here the sample has more than 100,000 clones; about 91% occur a single time. The top ten clones comprise roughly 8.6% of the sample. Specimen: blood. These TCRs come from a man aged 18-30 years in good health.

On this clone: The sample contains more than one DNA sequence encoding this CDR3. The V and J genes are TRBV4-1 and TRBJ1-5; tentative D call: TRBD1 (6 bases). Germline CDR1 reads MGHRA; CDR2 reads YSYEKL. V was clipped by 4 bases and J by 1 base, with 11 bases between them. The CDR3 totals 15 residues. This chain's CDR3 is CASSPRTGSNQPQHF. CDR3 sequence (DNA): TGCGCCAGCAGCCCCCGCACAGGGAGCAATCAGCCCCAGCATTTT.

The chain carries TRBV6-6 and TRBJ2-7; D is unresolved. Germline CDR1 reads MNHNY; CDR2 reads SVGAGI (reference sequence). The CDR3 covers 14 residues. Trimming removed 0 bases at V and 7 bases at J, with 13 bases between. Here the CDR3 reads CASSYSRPDGEQYF. In DNA form, the CDR3 reads TGTGCCAGCAGTTACTCGAGGCCCGACGGGGAGCAGTACTTC.

The gene calls are TRBV20-1 and TRBJ1-2, with D unclear. This CDR3 spans 11 amino acids. Germline V CDR1 and CDR2: DFQATT, SNEGSKA (reference sequence). Trimming left V 4 bases short and J 3 bases short, with 6 bases between. The CDR3 DNA follows: TGCAGTGCTACGGGTGACTATGGCTACACCTTC. Its protein product is CSATGDYGYTF.

The CDR3, as DNA: TGTGCCAGCAGCCCTTGGACTAGCGGGGACCCCACAGATACGCAGTATTTT. Its translation is CASSPWTSGDPTDTQYF. V gene TRBV3-1 (or the pseudogene TRBV3-2) combines with J gene TRBJ2-3, with 12 bases matching TRBD2. The CDR3 contains 17 residues. CDR1 and CDR2 (germline): LGHDT, YNNKEL (reference sequence). Unmatched junction bases numbered 7, after V lost 4 bases and J lost 2 bases.

The J gene is TRBJ1-4, the V gene TRBV21-1. TRBV21-1 is listed as a pseudogene. This CDR3 spans 16 amino acids. The DNA for the CDR3 is TGTGCCAGCAGCCTGCGGGACGGACAAACTAATGAAAAACTGTTTTTT. This encodes CASSLRDGQTNEKLFF.

The chain recombines TRBV5-1 with TRBJ1-1; TRBD1 agrees at 9 bases. The V gene end was trimmed by 4 bases and the J gene end by 5 bases; junction bases not matched to a gene: 6. Germline V gene data show CDR1 as SGHRS and CDR2 as YFSETQ. This CDR3 has 14 residues. CDR3 DNA sequence: TGCGCCAGCAGCCGCCGGACAGGGGAAACTGAAGCTTTCTTT. Its translation is CASSRRTGETEAFF.

The chain links TRBV6-4 to TRBJ1-2; no definite D call. The CDR3 covers 16 residues. Germline lookup yields CDR1 MRHNA and CDR2 SNTAGT. The ends were cut back, 2 bases at V and 4 bases at J, with 17 bases in the middle. CDR3 DNA sequence: TGTGCCAGCAGTGACCCCCCGGGTCGGGAGGGCTATGGCTACACCTTC. Residues: CASSDPPGREGYGYTF.

This clone showed up just a few times. The CDR3 region has the DNA TGTGCCAGCTCACCTCGGACAGGGAACAGCTATGGCTACACCTTC. Its translation: CASSPRTGNSYGYTF. This chain connects TRBV18 to TRBJ1-2, with 8 bases matching TRBD1. The CDR3 sequence is 15 residues long. The J segment lost 4 bases and the V segment lost 3 bases, leaving 7 bases of the junction unmatched. Per germline, CDR1 KGHSH and CDR2 LQKENI.

The sample holds one count of this clone. The chain combines TRBV6-1 with TRBJ2-7; TRBD1 is a possible D gene (6 bases). This CDR3 contains 15 residues. Trimming removed 0 bases at V and 3 bases at J, with 12 bases between. Germline V gene lookup returns CDR1 MNHNS and CDR2 SASEGT. The CDR3 DNA reads as TGTGCCAGCAGTGAAGCGCACCAGGGGTACTACGAGCAGTACTTC. Its protein is CASSEAHQGYYEQYF.

The chain carries TRBV9 and TRBJ2-2; perhaps TRBD1 as D (8 bases). Trimming left V 2 bases short and J 6 bases short, with 14 bases between. The germline gives CDR1 SGDLS, CDR2 YYNGEE. The CDR3 totals 15 residues. CDR3 bases: TGTGCCAGCAGCGTGGACAGGGAGGGGGCCGGGGAGCTGTTTTTT. Translation gives CASSVDREGAGELFF.

The chain combines TRBV4-1 with TRBJ2-2; D may be TRBD1 or TRBD2 (7 bases each). Germline CDR1 and CDR2: MGHRA and YSYEKL. V gave up 1 base and J gave up 4 bases, with 13 bases separating them. The CDR3 has 16 residues. In DNA, the CDR3 is TGCGCCAGCAGCCAAGGAGTCAGGGGGGGCACCGGGGAGCTGTTTTTT. Amino acid sequence: CASSQGVRGGTGELFF.